The present entry profiles one TCR beta chain with its context. Its antigen is still unknown. The data are from a study of shared clonotypes between healthy human individuals. Method: immunoSEQ multiplex PCR; TCRdb's copy keeps in-frame clones and lacks some. The sample includes some 550,000 clones, more than 95% of them seen just once. Study results and limitations: The naive CD4 repertoires of several donors were compared, and about 5% of clonotypes were shared. Relative to memory subsets, naive subsets generally showed larger estimated richness.

The CDR3 runs 14 residues. Trimming removed 6 bases from V and 1 base from J; junction bases left unmatched: 5. Germline V gives CDR1 MNHEY, CDR2 SVGAGI. The sequence came from a woman in her twenties or thirties in good health. The sample taken for sequencing was naive CD4+ T cells sorted from blood. This sample's subset: CD45RA+ positively selected. The V gene is TRBV6-5, the J gene TRBJ1-1; TRBD1 matches at 7 bases. The CDR3 DNA follows: TGTGCCAGCAGACCCAGGGGGGCGAACACTGAAGCTTTCTTT. This encodes CASRPRGANTEAFF.